The 22 T cell receptor beta chains in this list originate from one sample, sequenced in a study of regulatory T cells in long-lasting Graves disease. HTBI primers from iRepertoire and Arm-PCR of CDR3 regions yielded the TCR beta libraries. MiXCR, applied by TCRdb to the multiplex PCR reads, yields one record per CDR3 protein. The sample includes about 300,000 distinct CDR3 sequences, roughly a fifth of them seen just once. This sample's time point: persistent/refractory GD, antithyroid drugs over 5 years with positive TRAb. RNA from PBMCs was the source of the TCR library. The sample was peripheral blood mononuclear cells (PBMCs), taken when the disease was refractory, from a patient treated with antithyroid drugs. These receptors came from a female donor with Graves disease.

The table lists this clonotype with many counts. The chain is built from TRBV11-2 and TRBJ2-5, with TRBD2 matching 7 bases. From germline, CDR1 is SGHAT and CDR2 FQNNGV. V dropped 7 bases and J dropped 2; count of bases not matched to a gene: 7. There are 14 residues in the CDR3. Written as DNA, the CDR3 is TGTGCCAGCAACAAAAGACTAGCTCAAGAGACCCAGTACTTC. This sequence encodes CASNKRLAQETQYF. The full variable domain, rest sourced from reference TRBV11-2 and TRBJ2-5, is EAGVAQSPRYKIIEKRQSVAFWCNPISGHATLYWYQQILGQGPKLLIQFQNNGVVDDSQLPKDRFSAERLKGVDSTLKIQPAKLEDSAVYLCASNKRLAQETQYFGPGTRLLVL.

CDR3 amino acids: CASSFRASGLDTNTDTQYF. Written as DNA, the CDR3 is TGTGCCAGCAGTTTCCGAGCTAGCGGGCTCGATACGAACACAGATACGCAGTATTTT. The chain employs TRBV27 and TRBJ2-3; 8 nucleotides match TRBD2. J lost 2 bases, V lost 3 bases, and 16 bases had no gene match. The CDR3 is 19 residues long. Germline V gene sequence: CDR1 MNHEY, CDR2 SMNVEV (reference sequence).

This clonotype was observed a few times. The chain has TRBV20-1 and TRBJ2-4; 10 bases align to TRBD2. V shed 0 bases and J 9 bases; nucleotides not matched to a gene: 14. The germline V gene has CDR1 DFQATT and CDR2 SNEGSKA (reference sequence). This CDR3 spans 17 amino acids. This CDR3 is CSARDRGSSGSLGIQYF. CDR3 nucleotide sequence: TGCAGTGCTAGAGATCGAGGCTCTAGCGGGAGTCTCGGCATTCAGTACTTC.

This clonotype showed up many times. The V call is TRBV19, the J call TRBJ2-5; 13 positions agree with TRBD2. The V gene end was trimmed by 5 bases and the J gene end by 4 bases; junction bases not matched to a gene: 4. Germline V lookup: CDR1 LNHDA, CDR2 SQIVND (reference sequence). This CDR3 spans 15 amino acids. The CDR3 reads CASSEGLAGIETQYF. CDR3 DNA: TGTGCCAGTAGTGAGGGACTAGCGGGAATAGAGACCCAGTACTTC.

The chain employs TRBV25-1 and TRBJ2-5; D uncertain. CDR1 MGHDK and CDR2 SYGVNS come from the germline V gene. Trimming stripped 1 base from V and 5 bases from J, with 11 bases between. The CDR3 sequence is 14 residues long. CDR3 in amino acids: CASSEWSAPETQYF. In DNA, the CDR3 is TGTGCCAGCAGTGAATGGTCAGCCCCGGAGACCCAGTACTTC.

This chain uses TRBV7-2 with TRBJ2-2; the match to TRBD2 covers 11 bases. The V segment lost 6 bases and the J segment 5 bases; nucleotides outside the gene matches: 26. The CDR3 spans 22 residues. Germline CDR1 and CDR2: SGHTA and FQGNSA. The CDR3 protein is CASSHPRRGPTLAGVRTGELFF. The CDR3 DNA follows: TGTGCCAGCAGTCACCCGCGGCGGGGCCCAACACTAGCGGGAGTGCGGACCGGGGAGCTGTTTTTT.

The J gene is TRBJ2-3, the V gene TRBV7-2; no definite D call. Trimming removed 1 base at V and 4 bases at J, with 9 bases between. CDR1 is SGHTA, CDR2 FQGNSA, per germline. The CDR3 runs 14 residues. In DNA, the CDR3 is TGTGCCAGCAGCTTAGGTTTTGAGGCAGATACGCAGTATTTT. As protein: CASSLGFEADTQYF.

This clonotype was recorded many times. The chain couples TRBV6-1 to TRBJ2-2; D is possibly TRBD2 (5 bases). Germline loops: CDR1 MNHNS, CDR2 SASEGT. The CDR3 totals 15 residues. Trimming left V 2 bases short and J 6 bases short, with 13 bases between. In DNA, the CDR3 is TGTGCCAGCAGTGAATATCTAGCCGCGGCCGGGGAGCTGTTTTTT. It is translated as CASSEYLAAAGELFF.

The chain carries TRBV7-9 and TRBJ2-3; D unclear. CDR1 and CDR2 from the germline V gene are SEHNR and FQNEAQ (reference sequence). Trimming took off 4 bases at V and 2 bases at J, with 16 bases between the two ends. CDR3 length: 16 residues. DNA of the CDR3: TGTGCCAGCAGCTCACGGACGGCTAGGAACACAGATACGCAGTATTTT. Translating gives CASSSRTARNTDTQYF. The full variable domain, in which reference TRBV7-9 and TRBJ2-3 provide the parts outside the CDR3, is DTGVSQNPRHKITKRGQNVTFRCDPISEHNRLYWYRQTLGQGPEFLTYFQNEAQLEKSRLLSDRFSAERPKGSFSTLEIQRTEQGDSAMYLCASSSRTARNTDTQYFGPGTRLTVL.

This clonotype was picked up many times. Sequence at one end of the junction differs from germline and may be a read error. The V gene is TRBV28, the J gene TRBJ2-7; 10 positions match TRBD1. CDR3 length equals 17 residues. Looked up from germline, CDR1 is MDHEN and CDR2 is SYDVKM. CDR3 in amino acids: CASSLFSAGTGVLEQYF. As DNA, the CDR3 is TGTGCCAGCAGCTTATTTTCAGCGGGGACAGGGGTCCTCGAGCAGTACTTC.

This clonotype has only a few counts. The V and J genes are TRBV7-8 and TRBJ2-7; 8 positions match TRBD1. The germline V gene has CDR1 SGHVS and CDR2 FQNEAQ. V was pared by 1 base and J by 3 bases, with 8 bases of the junction left unmatched. The CDR3 spans 16 residues. Here the CDR3 DNA reads TGTGCCAGCAGCTTAGGCGTGACAGGGGTGGTCTACGAGCAGTACTTC. It codes for CASSLGVTGVVYEQYF.

V and J are TRBV24-1 and TRBJ1-1; tentatively, D is TRBD1 (6 bases). Germline V CDR1 and CDR2: KGHDR, SFDVKD. Trimming left V 4 bases short and J 3 bases short, with 14 bases between. The CDR3 sequence is 15 residues long. The CDR3 here is CATSDSTGRHTEAFF. The CDR3, as DNA: TGTGCCACCAGTGACTCCACAGGGAGACACACTGAAGCTTTCTTT.

This clonotype was counted only a few times. The rearrangement uses TRBV9 and TRBJ2-7; possibly TRBD1 for D (5 bases). V dropped 4 bases and J dropped 0 bases, with 11 bases sitting between them. The CDR3 consists of 14 residues. CDR1 and CDR2 (germline): SGDLS, YYNGEE. The CDR3 coding sequence is TGTGCCAGCAGCCCGACGACAGTCTCCTACGAGCAGTACTTC. It specifies CASSPTTVSYEQYF. The full variable domain, rest sourced from reference TRBV9 and TRBJ2-7, is DSGVTQTPKHLITATGQRVTLRCSPRSGDLSVYWYQQSLDQGLQFLIQYYNGEERAKGNILERFSAQQFPDLHSELNLSSLELGDSALYFCASSPTTVSYEQYFGPGTRLTVT.

This sequence joins TRBV20-1 and TRBJ2-7; D unclear. The V and J ends lost 5 bases and 4 bases respectively, with 15 bases between them. The CDR3 spans 13 residues. Germline CDR1 is DFQATT and CDR2 is SNEGSKA (reference sequence). The CDR3 DNA is TGCAGTGCTGAGGACGGCGAACCATACGAGCAGTACTTC. Amino acids: CSAEDGEPYEQYF.

This clonotype was seen more than once but under ten times. The V call is TRBV6-5, the J call TRBJ2-2, with D perhaps TRBD2 (6 bases). CDR1 is MNHEY, CDR2 SVGAGI, per germline. This CDR3 spans 15 amino acids. The V gene lost 2 bases and the J gene lost 6 bases, with 13 bases spanning the gap. The CDR3 coding sequence is TGTGCCAGCAGTTACAACGGGAGCCCTCCCGGGGAGCTGTTTTTT. It encodes CASSYNGSPPGELFF.

V and J are TRBV7-9 and TRBJ2-7; D is perhaps TRBD1 (5 bases). Trimming took 5 bases from V and 2 from J, leaving 13 bases between them. Germline V CDR1 and CDR2: SEHNR, FQNEAQ (reference sequence). The CDR3 length is 14 residues. The CDR3 bases are TGTGCCAGCAGCGCTACAGGTTCCGCCTACGAGCAGTACTTC. Its translation: CASSATGSAYEQYF.

This clonotype was counted ten times or more. The chain links TRBV27 to TRBJ1-2; D is uncertain. This CDR3 has 13 amino acids. Trimming took 4 bases from V and 0 from J, leaving 6 bases between them. Looked up from germline, CDR1 is MNHEY and CDR2 is SMNVEV (reference sequence). CDR3: CASSSAANYGYTF. The DNA of the CDR3 is TGTGCCAGCAGTTCAGCCGCTAACTATGGCTACACCTTC.

The rearrangement joins TRBV20-1 to TRBJ2-7, with 7 bases lining up with TRBD2. The V gene end was trimmed by 3 bases and the J gene end by 3 bases; junction bases not matched to a gene: 14. This CDR3 has 16 residues. Per germline, CDR1 DFQATT and CDR2 SNEGSKA (reference sequence). The CDR3 coding sequence is TGCAGTGCTAGCCCCAAACTCGTCGGGAGGAACTACGAGCAGTACTTC. Its protein product is CSASPKLVGRNYEQYF.

In its sample, this clonotype was seen many times. This chain links TRBV11-3 with TRBJ2-7; 10 bases agree with TRBD1. J lost 6 bases, V lost 6 bases, and 2 bases had no gene match. Germline CDR1 SGHNT, CDR2 YENEEA. The CDR3 covers 12 residues. Written as DNA, the CDR3 is TGTGCCAGCAGTGGACAGGGGGGCGAGCAGTACTTC. Translated: CASSGQGGEQYF.

This clonotype was seen more than once but under ten times. This rearrangement joins TRBV6-1 to TRBJ1-2; 7 nucleotides line up with TRBD1. The CDR3 length is 15 residues. In germline, CDR1 is MNHNS, CDR2 SASEGT. With 6 bases clipped from V and 0 bases from J, the junction kept 7 bases outside the gene matches. CDR3 coding DNA: TGTGCCAGCAGACACGGGACAGAAGCTAACTATGGCTACACCTTC. This codes for CASRHGTEANYGYTF.

This clonotype has a handful of counts. The CDR3 loop reads CASSEIPASKQYF. CDR3 bases: TGTGCCAGCAGTGAAATACCCGCGAGTAAGCAGTACTTC. The rearrangement links TRBV25-1 to TRBJ2-7, with D unresolved. The CDR3 length is 13 residues. Germline assignment: CDR1 MGHDK and CDR2 SYGVNS. Trimming removed 2 bases at V and 8 bases at J, with 13 bases between.

This clonotype was detected only a few times. V gene TRBV5-1 combines with J gene TRBJ2-5; 7 bases line up with TRBD1. CDR3 size: 15 residues. J lost 2 bases, V lost 4 bases, and 8 bases had no gene match. Germline V CDR1 and CDR2: SGHRS, YFSETQ. CDR3 sequence (DNA): TGCGCCAGCAGCCCCCAGGGACAGATGCAAGAGACCCAGTACTTC. Amino acid sequence: CASSPQGQMQETQYF.